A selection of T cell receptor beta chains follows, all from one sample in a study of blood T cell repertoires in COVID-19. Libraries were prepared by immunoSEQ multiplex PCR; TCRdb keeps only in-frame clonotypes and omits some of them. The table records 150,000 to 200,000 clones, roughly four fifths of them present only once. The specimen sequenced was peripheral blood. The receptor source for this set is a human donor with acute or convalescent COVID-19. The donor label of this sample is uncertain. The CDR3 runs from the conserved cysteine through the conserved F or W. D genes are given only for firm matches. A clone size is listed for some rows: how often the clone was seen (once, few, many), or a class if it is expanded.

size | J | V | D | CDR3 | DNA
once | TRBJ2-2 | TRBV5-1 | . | CASSFEGLSGELFF | TGCGCCAGCAGCTTTGAGGGATTGTCCGGGGAGCTGTTTTTT
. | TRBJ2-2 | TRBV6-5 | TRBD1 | CASKRTGGTGELFF | TGTGCCAGCAAAAGGACAGGGGGGACCGGGGAGCTGTTTTTT
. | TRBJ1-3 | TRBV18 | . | CASSPASGVLGNTIYF | TGTGCCAGCTCGCCTGCCTCGGGGGTTCTCGGAAACACCATATATTTT
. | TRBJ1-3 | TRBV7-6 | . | CASSLEGGSSGNTIYF | TGTGCCAGCAGCTTAGAAGGCGGAAGCTCTGGAAACACCATATATTTT
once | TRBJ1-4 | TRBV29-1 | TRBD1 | CSVGRQGRRKLFF | TGCAGCGTTGGTCGACAGGGACGAAGAAAACTGTTTTTT
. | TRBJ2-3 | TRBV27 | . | CASSYGTGPDTQYF | TGTGCCAGCAGTTATGGGACTGGCCCAGATACGCAGTATTTT
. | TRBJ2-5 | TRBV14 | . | CASSQGDFLPETQYF | TGTGCCAGCAGCCAAGGGGACTTCCTACCAGAGACCCAGTACTTC
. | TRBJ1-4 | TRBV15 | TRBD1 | CATGTGSAGTNEKLFF | TGTGCCACCGGGACAGGGTCCGCTGGAACTAATGAAAAACTGTTTTTT
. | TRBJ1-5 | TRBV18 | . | CASSPGQGIGQPQHF | TGTGCCAGCTCACCGGGCCAGGGAATTGGTCAGCCCCAGCATTTT
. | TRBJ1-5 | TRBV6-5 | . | CASRSQGKSNQPQHF | TGTGCCAGCAGGTCTCAGGGAAAGAGCAATCAGCCCCAGCATTTT
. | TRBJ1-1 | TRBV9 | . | CASRKTGGQTEAFF | TGTGCCAGCAGGAAGACGGGGGGGCAGACTGAAGCTTTCTTT